Each of the 4 T cell receptor beta chains below was sequenced from the same sample in a study of T-cell reconstitution after alpha-beta-depleted transplantation in children. Library preparation (for TCRbeta) was performed with unique molecular identifiers. TCRdb processed the PCR reads anew with MiXCR; each CDR3 protein has one entry. Among about 600,000 distinct CDR3 sequences listed, roughly a tenth were seen once. The sample in question was PBMCs from the stem cell graft donor, obtained from the stem cell graft. These TCRs come from a human donor who donated a stem cell graft to a child with acute myeloid leukemia.

This clonotype was counted ten times or more. The chain uses TRBV7-8 and TRBJ2-7, with D tentatively TRBD2 (6 bases). In germline, CDR1 is SGHVS, CDR2 FQNEAQ. Trimming took 2 bases from V and 10 from J, leaving 12 bases between them. The CDR3 contains 12 residues. The CDR3 DNA sequence: TGTGCCAGCAGCTTAATTCTAGCGTCACAGTACTTC. As protein: CASSLILASQYF. Full variable domain (remainder filled in from reference TRBV7-8 and TRBJ2-7): GAGVSQSPRYKVAKRGQDVALRCDPISGHVSLFWYQQALGQGPEFLTYFQNEAQLDKSGLPSDRFFAERPEGSVSTLKIQRTQQEDSAVYLCASSLILASQYFGPGTRLTVT.

Comment on this clonotype: Given the absence of the conserved phenylalanine or tryptophan at the CDR3 end, a read error is likely. No DNA is shown, since the ends of the CDR3 on it are uncertain; the CDR3 is the one TCRdb lists. This rearrangement joins TRBV28 to TRBJ2-1; no check of the table's D call, TRBD1, against the DNA was made. The CDR3 comprises 10 residues, both ends counted. The V gene's germline CDR1 is MDHEN and CDR2 SYDVKM. The CDR3 protein is CARRWRGPPL.

The chain is built from TRBV29-1 and TRBJ1-2; 7 bases align to TRBD1. CDR1 and CDR2 (germline): SQVTM, ANQGSEA. The CDR3 length is 13 residues. V was clipped by 0 bases and J by 8 bases; unmatched bases: 6. This CDR3 is CSVEEGGGSGYTF. The CDR3 DNA is TGCAGCGTTGAAGAAGGAGGGGGCAGCGGCTACACCTTC.

The V call is TRBV7-2, the J call TRBJ2-1, with D perhaps matching TRBD2 (5 bases). The germline gives CDR1 SGHTA, CDR2 FQGNSA. Trimming cost V 5 bases and J 5 bases, with 13 bases left between them. This CDR3 comprises 14 residues. CDR3: CASSPRGLDNEQFF. CDR3 nucleotides: TGTGCCAGCAGCCCAAGAGGACTGGACAATGAGCAGTTCTTC.